This is a list of T cell receptor beta chains from one sample in a study of blood T cell repertoires in COVID-19. TCRdb keeps only in-frame clones here, not all; method: immunoSEQ multiplex PCR. Here the sample spans approximately 260,000 clones, approximately 81% being singletons. Sequenced material: PBMCs or T cells enriched from blood (not recorded which). These receptors were obtained from a woman aged 45-65 years who had been exposed to COVID-19. Both conserved end residues are part of each CDR3. The D gene is left open where the match is weak. Size is stated for part of the rows, as once, few or many counts, or as a class when the clone is expanded.

D	size	V	length	J	CDR3	DNA
TRBD1	-	TRBV27	14	TRBJ1-4	CASRGQGVGEKLFF	TGTGCCAGCAGGGGACAGGGGGTGGGGGAAAAACTGTTTTTT
-	-	TRBV28	14	TRBJ1-4	CASSLTQDNEKLFF	TGTGCCAGCAGTTTGACCCAGGATAATGAAAAACTGTTTTTT
-	few	TRBV27	15	TRBJ2-7	CASRTAGFTPYEQYF	TGTGCCAGCAGAACCGCAGGGTTCACACCCTACGAGCAGTACTTC
TRBD1	-	TRBV2	13	TRBJ2-3	CASSPGTGAKQYF	TGTGCCAGCAGTCCCGGGACAGGGGCCAAGCAGTATTTT
-	-	TRBV30	14	TRBJ1-1	CAWSVRWGREGAFF	TGTGCCTGGAGTGTACGTTGGGGTCGAGAGGGAGCTTTCTTT
TRBD2	-	TRBV5-4	18	TRBJ2-1	CASSSAGTSGGAYNEQFF	TGTGCCAGCAGCTCGGCGGGGACTAGCGGGGGGGCCTACAATGAGCAGTTCTTC
-	-	TRBV6-1	18	TRBJ1-1	CASSEEGPFGRRHPEAFF	TGTGCCAGCAGTGAAGAGGGGCCGTTCGGGAGGCGACACCCCGAAGCTTTCTTT
-	-	TRBV28	16	TRBJ1-2	CASSFRQVRRSYGYTF	TGTGCCAGCAGTTTCAGACAGGTTAGGAGGAGCTATGGCTACACCTTC
-	-	TRBV6-1	15	TRBJ2-3	CASSEGAGETDTQYF	TGTGCCAGCAGTGAAGGGGCAGGGGAGACAGATACGCAGTATTTT
-	-	TRBV23-1	9	TRBJ1-5	CRGKQPQHF	TGCAGAGGAAAACAGCCCCAGCATTTT
-	-	TRBV2	15	TRBJ1-6	CASSEAINRISPLHF	TGTGCCAGCAGTGAAGCAATCAACAGGATTTCACCCCTCCACTTT
-	-	TRBV4-3	18	TRBJ1-4	CASSQEGRLGAQNEKLFF	TGCGCCAGCAGCCAAGAAGGCAGGTTGGGGGCGCAAAATGAAAAACTGTTTTTT
-	-	TRBV24-1	13	TRBJ1-5	CATSARGGQPQHF	TGTGCCACCAGTGCGAGGGGGGGTCAGCCCCAGCATTTT
-	-	TRBV3-1/TRBV3-2	15	TRBJ2-7	CASSRQGLTSYEQYF	TGTGCCAGCAGCCGCCAGGGGTTGACAAGCTACGAGCAGTACTTC
TRBD1	-	TRBV19	14	TRBJ1-1	CASTPDRMNTEAFF	TGTGCCAGTACCCCGGACAGGATGAACACTGAAGCTTTCTTT
-	-	TRBV6-1	14	TRBJ2-7	CASSEVAQAYEQYF	TGTGCCAGCAGTGAAGTGGCGCAGGCCTACGAGCAGTACTTC
-	-	TRBV6-5	15	TRBJ2-1	CASSQRVSSYNEQFF	TGTGCCAGCAGCCAGCGGGTCAGCTCCTACAATGAGCAGTTCTTC
-	-	TRBV6-5	10	TRBJ2-7	CFGQYEEQYF	TGTTTTGGACAGTATGAGGAGCAGTACTTC
-	-	TRBV5-6	14	TRBJ1-1	CASSSGTPNTEAFF	TGTGCCAGCAGCTCCGGGACACCGAACACTGAAGCTTTCTTT
-	-	TRBV18	15	TRBJ1-1	CASSPLTPQATEAFF	TGTGCCAGCTCACCGCTGACACCCCAGGCCACTGAAGCTTTCTTT
-	-	TRBV12-3/TRBV12-4	12	TRBJ1-2	CASSYRVHGYTF	TGTGCCAGCAGTTACAGGGTACATGGCTACACCTTC
-	-	TRBV19	14	TRBJ1-1	CASSITGGPGEAFF	TGTGCCAGTAGTATTACCGGGGGGCCGGGTGAAGCTTTCTTT
-	-	TRBV7-9	13	TRBJ1-1	CASSLGGGTEAFF	TGTGCCAGCAGCTTGGGGGGAGGAACTGAAGCTTTCTTT
-	-	TRBV5-5	14	TRBJ2-7	CASKEWGGPYEQYF	TGTGCCAGCAAGGAGTGGGGGGGCCCCTACGAGCAGTACTTC
-	-	TRBV19	16	TRBJ2-7	CASSIDLGSRSYEQYF	TGTGCCAGTAGTATAGATCTAGGTAGCAGATCCTACGAGCAGTACTTC
-	-	TRBV30	11	TRBJ1-1	CAWSVTREAFF	TGTGCCTGGAGTGTAACCAGGGAAGCTTTCTTT
-	-	TRBV28	16	TRBJ2-6	CASSLLGSSGANVLTF	TGTGCCAGCAGTTTGTTGGGGAGCTCTGGGGCCAACGTCCTGACTTTC
-	-	TRBV12-5	15	TRBJ2-5	CASGLEGGRGETQYF	TGTGCTAGTGGTTTGGAGGGGGGGCGTGGAGAGACCCAGTACTTC
TRBD1	-	TRBV5-5	15	TRBJ1-1	CASSRLGGVGSEAFF	TGTGCCAGCTCCCGATTAGGGGGCGTTGGGTCTGAAGCTTTCTTT